A single sample gave rise to the 8 T cell receptor beta chains below, sequenced in a study of tumor-infiltrating lymphocytes in primary liver carcinoma. Unsorted whole blood supplied the blood RNA, and germline DNA was isolated too. Using a constant-region primer together with ProtoScript II reverse transcriptase, TCR beta cDNA was made from roughly 520 ng of total RNA. Construction of TCR beta libraries relied on three successive nested multiplex PCR rounds employing slightly modified ARM-PCR. Forward primers for TRBV1-TRBV30 and a C-beta reverse primer served the first two PCR rounds, at roughly 10 cycles each. TCRdb re-analysed the multiplex PCR reads in MiXCR, keeping a single row per CDR3 protein. The sample consists of roughly 180,000 distinct CDR3 sequences, around 60% of them appearing once. The sequencing input was peripheral blood. All receptors come from a man in his forties or fifties with primary liver carcinoma and hepatitis B virus infection.

Remarks on this clonotype: One junction end disagrees with the germline gene, perhaps due to a read error. The V and J genes are TRBV6-1 and TRBJ1-2; D not resolved. The CDR3 has 13 amino acids. Germline V CDR1 and CDR2: MNHNS, SASEGT. In DNA, the CDR3 is TGTGTCAGCAGTGAGGTGGGGAACTATGGCTACACCTTC. This gives the protein CVSSEVGNYGYTF.

The V and J genes are TRBV11-1 and TRBJ1-3, with D uncertain. The CDR3 is made up of 15 amino acids. Germline CDR1 and CDR2: SGHAT and FQDESV (reference sequence). V shed 7 bases and J shed 3 bases, with 16 bases lying between them. CDR3 amino acids: CASNSTRDHGNTIYF. CDR3 DNA: TGTGCCAGCAACTCGACCCGTGATCATGGAAACACCATATATTTT.

This clonotype was recorded at least ten times. The V and J genes are TRBV11-2 and TRBJ2-7; TRBD1 aligns across 8 bases. The V gene's germline CDR1 is SGHAT and CDR2 FQNNGV. The CDR3 is 12 amino acids. The junction had 3 bases not matched to a gene; V was cut back by 4 bases and J by 7 bases. The CDR3 loop reads CASSSQGAEQYF. CDR3 in DNA: TGTGCCAGCAGCTCCCAGGGGGCTGAGCAGTACTTC.

The chain is built from TRBV29-1 and TRBJ2-2, with unresolved D. V gave up 2 bases and J gave up 9 bases, with 13 bases separating them. Germline V gene data show CDR1 as SQVTM and CDR2 as ANQGSEA. This CDR3 comprises 13 residues. The CDR3 coding sequence is TGCAGCGTTGAATTGCCTTCCCACCGGGAGCTGTTTTTT. This sequence encodes CSVELPSHRELFF.

A few counts support this clonotype. V gene TRBV7-9 combines with J gene TRBJ2-7; D ambiguous. The germline V gene has CDR1 SEHNR and CDR2 FQNEAQ (reference sequence). Trimming took off 3 bases at V and 2 bases at J, with 5 bases between the two ends. The CDR3 loop spans 12 amino acids. The CDR3 here is CASSLGTYEQYF. The DNA for the CDR3 is TGTGCCAGCAGCTTGGGTACCTACGAGCAGTACTTC.

Worth noting for this clonotype: At one of its ends the junction is not consistent with the germline gene, which may arise from a read error. J is TRBJ2-1 and V is TRBV11-1; D is ambiguous. This CDR3 has 15 residues. From germline, CDR1 is SGHAT and CDR2 FQDESV (reference sequence). The CDR3 here is CASSLKTVLYNKQFF. CDR3 nucleotide sequence: TGTGCCAGCAGCTTAAAAACTGTTCTTTACAATAAGCAGTTCTTC.

This clonotype has more than one count but fewer than ten. The rearrangement joins TRBV6-6 to TRBJ2-7; 10 positions agree with TRBD1. Germline CDR1 and CDR2: MNHNY and SVGAGI (reference sequence). Losses at the gene ends were 4 bases for V and 7 bases for J; bases not matched to a gene: 4. The CDR3 has 13 residues. The CDR3 loop is CASSSRGQGEQYF. The DNA for the CDR3 is TGTGCCAGCAGTTCCCGGGGACAGGGGGAGCAGTACTTC.

To note about this clonotype: A single base separates this from a much larger clone, so it may be a read error. This CDR3 is missing its conserved last phenylalanine or tryptophan, likely due to a read error. This rearrangement joins TRBV11-2 to TRBJ2-7, with D perhaps matching TRBD1 or TRBD2 (6 bases each). The germline CDR1 and CDR2 sequences are SGHAT and FQNNGV. CDR3 size: 17 residues. Trimming removed 5 bases at V and 2 bases at J, with 22 bases between. The DNA of the CDR3 is TGTGCCAGCAGCCTCACGTGGACGGCAGGGGAGGCCTACGAGCAGTACCTC. Translating it yields CASSLTWTAGEAYEQYL.